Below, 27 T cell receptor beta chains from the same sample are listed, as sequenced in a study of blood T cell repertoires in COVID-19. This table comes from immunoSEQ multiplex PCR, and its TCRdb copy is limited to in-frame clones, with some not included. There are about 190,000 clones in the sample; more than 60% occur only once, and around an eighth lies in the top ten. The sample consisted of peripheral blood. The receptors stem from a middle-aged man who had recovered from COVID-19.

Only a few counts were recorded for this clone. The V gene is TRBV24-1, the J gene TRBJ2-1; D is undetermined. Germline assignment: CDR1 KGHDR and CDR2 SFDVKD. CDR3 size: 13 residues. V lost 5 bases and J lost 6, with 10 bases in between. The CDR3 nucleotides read TGTGCCACCAGTGGTCGGCTAGTCAATGAGCAGTTCTTC. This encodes CATSGRLVNEQFF.

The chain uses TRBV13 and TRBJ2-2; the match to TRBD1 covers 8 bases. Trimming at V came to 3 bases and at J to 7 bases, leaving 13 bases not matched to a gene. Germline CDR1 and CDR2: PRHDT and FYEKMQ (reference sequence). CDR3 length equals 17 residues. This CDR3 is CASSFLPGGAGYGELFF. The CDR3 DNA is TGTGCCAGCAGCTTTTTGCCAGGGGGCGCGGGATACGGGGAGCTGTTTTTT.

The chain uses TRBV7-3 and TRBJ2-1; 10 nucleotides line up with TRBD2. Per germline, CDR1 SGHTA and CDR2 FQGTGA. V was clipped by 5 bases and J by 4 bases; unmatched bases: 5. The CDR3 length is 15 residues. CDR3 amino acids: CASSTGTSDYNEQFF. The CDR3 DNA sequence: TGTGCCAGCAGCACCGGGACTAGCGATTACAATGAGCAGTTCTTC.

Here the CDR3 DNA reads TGTGCCAGCAGTACCGGGGGGAACTACAATGAGCAGTTCTTC. Its protein product is CASSTGGNYNEQFF. The chain joins TRBV27 to TRBJ2-1, with 7 positions matching TRBD2. Germline CDR1 and CDR2: MNHEY and SMNVEV (reference sequence). Trimming removed 5 bases from V and 3 bases from J; junction bases left unmatched: 4. The CDR3 covers 14 residues.

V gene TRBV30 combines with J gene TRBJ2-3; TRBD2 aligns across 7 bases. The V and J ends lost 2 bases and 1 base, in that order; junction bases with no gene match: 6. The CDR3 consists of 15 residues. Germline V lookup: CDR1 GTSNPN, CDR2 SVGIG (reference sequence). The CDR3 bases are TGTGCCTGGAGTTGGGCGGGGGTGCGCACAGATACGCAGTATTTT. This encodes CAWSWAGVRTDTQYF.

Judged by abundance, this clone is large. In nucleotides, the CDR3 is TGTGCCAGCAGTGAATTTACAGGGGATACAACTAATGAAAAACTGTTTTTT. Translated, it gives CASSEFTGDTTNEKLFF. The chain has TRBV25-1 and TRBJ1-4; 7 bases are a match to TRBD1. The CDR3 is 17 amino acids. Germline CDR1 MGHDK, CDR2 SYGVNS. V trimming: 1 base; J trimming: 0 bases; junction bases outside the gene matches: 5.

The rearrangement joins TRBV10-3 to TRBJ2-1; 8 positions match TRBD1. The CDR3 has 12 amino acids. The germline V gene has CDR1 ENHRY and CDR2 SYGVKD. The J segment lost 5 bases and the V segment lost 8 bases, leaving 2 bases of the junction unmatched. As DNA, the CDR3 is TGTGCCATCGACAGGGGAGACAATGAGCAGTTCTTC. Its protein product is CAIDRGDNEQFF.

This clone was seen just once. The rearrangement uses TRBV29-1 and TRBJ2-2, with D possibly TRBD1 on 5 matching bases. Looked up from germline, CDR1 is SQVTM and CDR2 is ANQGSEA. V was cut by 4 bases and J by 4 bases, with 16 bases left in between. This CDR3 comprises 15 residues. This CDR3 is CSVVVGAGPTGELFF. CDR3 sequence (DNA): TGCAGCGTTGTGGTGGGTGCAGGGCCCACCGGGGAGCTGTTTTTT.

The CDR3 DNA follows: TGCGCCAGCAGCCAAGAGAGGGCTTCGCTAGCGGGAGGTGATACGCAGTATTTT. As protein: CASSQERASLAGGDTQYF. The rearrangement joins TRBV4-1 to TRBJ2-3, with TRBD2 matching 11 bases. This CDR3 has 18 amino acids. Germline V gives CDR1 MGHRA, CDR2 YSYEKL. V shed 0 bases, J shed 6 bases, and the junction held 11 bases outside the gene matches.

CDR3 sequence reads: CASSYLSGDFTEAFF. The CDR3 DNA reads as TGTGCCAGCAGTTACTTGTCGGGGGATTTCACTGAAGCTTTCTTT. V gene TRBV27 combines with J gene TRBJ1-1; D is perhaps TRBD1 (5 bases). The germline V and J ends were trimmed by 4 bases and 4 bases, with 16 bases remaining between them. Germline CDR1 and CDR2: MNHEY and SMNVEV (reference sequence). This CDR3 region has 15 residues.

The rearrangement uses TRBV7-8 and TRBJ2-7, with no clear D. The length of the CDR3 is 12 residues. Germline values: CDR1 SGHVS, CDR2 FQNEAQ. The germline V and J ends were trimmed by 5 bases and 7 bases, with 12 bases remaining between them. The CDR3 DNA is TGTGCCAGCAGCCAATATAGTGGTGAGCAGTACTTC. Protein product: CASSQYSGEQYF. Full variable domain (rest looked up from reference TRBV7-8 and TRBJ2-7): GAGVSQSPRYKVAKRGQDVALRCDPISGHVSLFWYQQALGQGPEFLTYFQNEAQLDKSGLPSDRFFAERPEGSVSTLKIQRTQQEDSAVYLCASSQYSGEQYFGPGTRLTVT.

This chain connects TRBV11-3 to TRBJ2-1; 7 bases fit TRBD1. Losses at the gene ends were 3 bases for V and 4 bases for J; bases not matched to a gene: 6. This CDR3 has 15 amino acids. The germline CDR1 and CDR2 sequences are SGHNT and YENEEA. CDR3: CASSLGQSYYNEQFF. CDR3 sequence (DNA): TGTGCCAGCAGCTTGGGACAGAGTTATTACAATGAGCAGTTCTTC.

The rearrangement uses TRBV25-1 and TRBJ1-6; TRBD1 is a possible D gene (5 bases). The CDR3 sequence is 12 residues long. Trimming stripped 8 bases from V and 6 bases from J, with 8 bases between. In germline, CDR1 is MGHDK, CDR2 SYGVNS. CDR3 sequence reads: CASGQANSPLHF. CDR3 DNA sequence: TGTGCCAGCGGACAAGCTAATTCACCCCTCCACTTT.

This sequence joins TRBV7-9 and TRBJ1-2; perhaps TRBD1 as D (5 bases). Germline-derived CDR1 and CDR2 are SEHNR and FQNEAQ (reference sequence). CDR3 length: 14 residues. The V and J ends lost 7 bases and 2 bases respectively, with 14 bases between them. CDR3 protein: CASNHLQGNYGYTF. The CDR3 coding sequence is TGTGCCAGCAACCATTTGCAGGGCAACTATGGCTACACCTTC. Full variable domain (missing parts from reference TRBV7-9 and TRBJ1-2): DTGVSQNPRHKITKRGQNVTFRCDPISEHNRLYWYRQTLGQGPEFLTYFQNEAQLEKSRLLSDRFSAERPKGSFSTLEIQRTEQGDSAMYLCASNHLQGNYGYTFGSGTRLTVV.

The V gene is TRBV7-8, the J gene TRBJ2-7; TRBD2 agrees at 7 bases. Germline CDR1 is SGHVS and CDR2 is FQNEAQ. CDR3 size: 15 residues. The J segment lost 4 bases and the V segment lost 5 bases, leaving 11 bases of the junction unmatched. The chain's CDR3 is CASSKLARKTYEQYF. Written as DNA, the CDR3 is TGTGCCAGCAGCAAACTAGCGAGAAAGACATACGAGCAGTACTTC.

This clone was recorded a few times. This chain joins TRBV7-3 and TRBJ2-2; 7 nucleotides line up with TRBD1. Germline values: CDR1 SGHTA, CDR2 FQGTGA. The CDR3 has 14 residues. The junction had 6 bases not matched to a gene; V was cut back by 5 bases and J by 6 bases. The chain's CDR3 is CASSTTGVAGELFF. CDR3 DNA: TGTGCCAGCAGCACAACAGGGGTCGCCGGGGAGCTGTTTTTT.

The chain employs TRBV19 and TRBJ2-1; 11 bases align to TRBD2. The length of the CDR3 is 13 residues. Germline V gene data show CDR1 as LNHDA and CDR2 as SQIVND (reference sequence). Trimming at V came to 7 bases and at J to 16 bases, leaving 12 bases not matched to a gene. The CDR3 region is CASKGGLAELIFF. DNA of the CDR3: TGTGCCAGTAAGGGGGGACTAGCGGAGTTGATTTTCTTC.

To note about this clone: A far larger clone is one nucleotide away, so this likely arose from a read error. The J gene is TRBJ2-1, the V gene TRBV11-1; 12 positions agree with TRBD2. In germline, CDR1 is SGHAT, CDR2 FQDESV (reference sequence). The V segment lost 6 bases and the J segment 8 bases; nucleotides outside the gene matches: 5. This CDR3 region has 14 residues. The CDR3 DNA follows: TGTGCCAGCAGAAGACTAGCGGGAGAGGATGAGCAGTTCTTC. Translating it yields CASRRLAGEDEQFF.

In DNA form, the CDR3 reads TGTGCCAGCAGTGAAATCCTAGCGGGAGTCGATGAGCAGTTCTTC. It translates to CASSEILAGVDEQFF. This chain links TRBV6-4 with TRBJ2-1; 10 bases are a match to TRBD2. This CDR3 contains 15 residues. CDR1 is MRHNA, CDR2 SNTAGT, per germline. V was pared by 3 bases and J by 8 bases, with 7 bases of the junction left unmatched.

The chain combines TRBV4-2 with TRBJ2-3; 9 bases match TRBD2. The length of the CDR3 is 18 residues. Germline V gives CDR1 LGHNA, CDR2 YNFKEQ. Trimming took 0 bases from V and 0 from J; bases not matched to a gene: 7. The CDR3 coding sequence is TGTGCCAGCAGCCAAGATCCCCAAGCGGGAGGAAGCACAGATACGCAGTATTTT. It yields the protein CASSQDPQAGGSTDTQYF.

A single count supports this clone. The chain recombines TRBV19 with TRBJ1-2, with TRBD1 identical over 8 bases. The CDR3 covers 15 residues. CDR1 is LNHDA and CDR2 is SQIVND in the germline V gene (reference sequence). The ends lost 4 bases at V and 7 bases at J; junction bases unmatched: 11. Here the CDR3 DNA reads TGTGCCAGTAGTACTAGACAGGGGTCCTTTGGTGGCTACACCTTC. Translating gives CASSTRQGSFGGYTF.

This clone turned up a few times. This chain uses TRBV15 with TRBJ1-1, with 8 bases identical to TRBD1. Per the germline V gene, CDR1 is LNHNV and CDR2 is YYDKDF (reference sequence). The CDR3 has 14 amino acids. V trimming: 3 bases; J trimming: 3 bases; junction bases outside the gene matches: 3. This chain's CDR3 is CATSSLQGDTEAFF. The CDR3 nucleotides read TGTGCCACCAGCAGCCTACAGGGGGACACTGAAGCTTTCTTT.

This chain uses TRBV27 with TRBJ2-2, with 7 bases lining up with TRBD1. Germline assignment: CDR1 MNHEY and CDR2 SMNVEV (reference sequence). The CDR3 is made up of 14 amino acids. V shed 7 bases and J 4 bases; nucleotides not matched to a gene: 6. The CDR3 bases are TGTGCCAGCATGGGACAGCCCTCCACCGGGGAGCTGTTTTTT. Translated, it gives CASMGQPSTGELFF.

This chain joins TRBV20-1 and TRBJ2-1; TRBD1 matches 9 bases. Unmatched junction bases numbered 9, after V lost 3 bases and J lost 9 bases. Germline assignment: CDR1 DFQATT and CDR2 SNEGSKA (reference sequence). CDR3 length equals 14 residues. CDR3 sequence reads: CSASTGGIDFEQFF. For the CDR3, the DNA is TGCAGTGCTAGTACAGGGGGCATCGATTTTGAGCAGTTCTTC.

The CDR3 spells CASSHAPGQEETQYF. CDR3 nucleotide sequence: TGCGCCAGCAGCCACGCACCGGGACAGGAAGAGACCCAGTACTTC. V usage is TRBV4-1 and J usage is TRBJ2-5; 8 bases match TRBD1. The CDR3 has 15 residues. CDR1 is MGHRA and CDR2 is YSYEKL in the germline V gene. Germline trimming cut 3 bases from V and 3 bases from J; bases unmatched to any gene: 6.

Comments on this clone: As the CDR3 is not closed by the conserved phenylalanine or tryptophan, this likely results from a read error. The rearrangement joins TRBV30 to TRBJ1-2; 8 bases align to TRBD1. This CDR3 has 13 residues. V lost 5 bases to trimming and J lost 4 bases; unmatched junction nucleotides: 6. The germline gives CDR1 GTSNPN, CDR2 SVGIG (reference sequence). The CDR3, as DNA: TGTGCCTGGGGCCGGGACAGGCCCTATGGCTACACCTCC. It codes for CAWGRDRPYGYTS.

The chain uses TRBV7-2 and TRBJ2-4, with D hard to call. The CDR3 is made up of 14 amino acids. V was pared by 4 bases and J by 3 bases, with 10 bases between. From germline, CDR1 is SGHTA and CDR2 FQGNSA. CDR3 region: CASSSSSGKNIQYF. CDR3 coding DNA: TGTGCCAGCAGCTCCTCTTCGGGCAAAAACATTCAGTACTTC.